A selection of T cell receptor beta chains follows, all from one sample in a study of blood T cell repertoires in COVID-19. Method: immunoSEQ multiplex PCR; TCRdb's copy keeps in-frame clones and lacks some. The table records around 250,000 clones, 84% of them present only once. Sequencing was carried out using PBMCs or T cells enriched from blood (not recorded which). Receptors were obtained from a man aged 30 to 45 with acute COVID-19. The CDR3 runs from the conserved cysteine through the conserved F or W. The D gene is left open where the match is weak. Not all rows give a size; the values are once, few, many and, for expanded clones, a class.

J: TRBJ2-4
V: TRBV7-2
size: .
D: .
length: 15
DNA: TGTGCCAGCAGCTTACGGGGGACCCTTCCTGACATTCAGTACTTC
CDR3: CASSLRGTLPDIQYF

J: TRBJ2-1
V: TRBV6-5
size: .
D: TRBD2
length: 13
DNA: TGTGCCAGCAGAATTAGCGGGGGGGCGTTGCAGTTCTTC
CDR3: CASRISGGALQFF

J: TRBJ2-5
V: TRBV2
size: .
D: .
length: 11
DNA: TGTGCCAGCAGGACAGGCCAGACCCAGTACTTC
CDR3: CASRTGQTQYF

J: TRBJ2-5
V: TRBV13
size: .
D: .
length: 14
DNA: TGTGCCAGCAGCTTAGGGCGGAAACAAGAGACCCAGTACTTC
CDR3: CASSLGRKQETQYF

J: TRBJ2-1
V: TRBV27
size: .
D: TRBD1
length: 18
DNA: TGTGCCAGCAGTTCCCTCCTGGGGGGACAGGGCTCCTACAATGAGCAGTTCTTC
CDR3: CASSSLLGGQGSYNEQFF

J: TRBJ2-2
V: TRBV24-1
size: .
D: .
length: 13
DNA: TGTGCCACCAGTGTTGTTCTCACCGGGGAGCTGTTTTTT
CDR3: CATSVVLTGELFF

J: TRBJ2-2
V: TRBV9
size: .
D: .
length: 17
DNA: TGTGCCAGCAGCGTAGGGGGTGGTACAGGGCGATCCGGGGAGCTGTTTTTT
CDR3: CASSVGGGTGRSGELFF

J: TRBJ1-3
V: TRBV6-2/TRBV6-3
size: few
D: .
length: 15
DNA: TGTGCCAGCAGTTTCTCACCGGAGTCTGGAAACACCATATATTTT
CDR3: CASSFSPESGNTIYF

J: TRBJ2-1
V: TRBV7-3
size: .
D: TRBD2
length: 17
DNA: TGTGCCAGCAGTCCTGGTTTTGGACTAGCGAACGACAATGAGCAGTTCTTC
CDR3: CASSPGFGLANDNEQFF

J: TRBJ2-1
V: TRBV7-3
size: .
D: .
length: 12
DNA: TGTGCCAGCAGTTCCGGACTCAGTGAGCAGTTCTTC
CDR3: CASSSGLSEQFF

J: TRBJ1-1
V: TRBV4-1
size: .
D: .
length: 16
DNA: TGCGCCAGCAGCCAAGCACGACAAGCCGTGAACACTGAAGCTTTCTTT
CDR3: CASSQARQAVNTEAFF

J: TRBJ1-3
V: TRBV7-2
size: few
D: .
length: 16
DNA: TGTGCCAGCAGCTTATCGTTCCAGGCGTTTGGAAACACCATATATTTT
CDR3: CASSLSFQAFGNTIYF

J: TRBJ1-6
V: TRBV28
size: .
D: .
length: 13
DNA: TGTGCCAGCCGGGTATCCTATAATTCACCCCTCCACTTT
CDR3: CASRVSYNSPLHF

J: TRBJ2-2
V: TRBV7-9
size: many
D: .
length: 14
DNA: TGTGCCAGCAGCTCACGGGCGAACACCGGGGAGCTGTTTTTT
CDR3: CASSSRANTGELFF

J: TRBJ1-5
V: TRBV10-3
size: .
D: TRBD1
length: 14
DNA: TGTGCCATCAGTCTTGGACAGGGGGATCAGCCCCAGCATTTT
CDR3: CAISLGQGDQPQHF

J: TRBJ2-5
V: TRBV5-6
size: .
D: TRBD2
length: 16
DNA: TGTGCCAGCAGCTTTAGGACTAGCGGGCGTCAAGAGACCCAGTACTTC
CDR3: CASSFRTSGRQETQYF

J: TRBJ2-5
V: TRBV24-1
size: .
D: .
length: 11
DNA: TGTGCCACCAGTGAGGAGGAGACCCAGTACTTC
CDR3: CATSEEETQYF

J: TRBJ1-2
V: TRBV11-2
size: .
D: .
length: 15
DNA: TGTGCCAGCAGCCCCGGACAAGCCAGACCCTATGGCTACACCTTC
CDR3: CASSPGQARPYGYTF

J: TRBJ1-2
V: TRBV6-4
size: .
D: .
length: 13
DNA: TGTGCCAGCAGCCCCGGGGAGTTAAAAGGCTACACCTTC
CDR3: CASSPGELKGYTF

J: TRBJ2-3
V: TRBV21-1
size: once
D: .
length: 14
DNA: TGTGCCAGCAGCAAGAAACAGAGCACAGATACGCAGTATTTT
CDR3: CASSKKQSTDTQYF

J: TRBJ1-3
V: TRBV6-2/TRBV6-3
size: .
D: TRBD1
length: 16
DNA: TGTGCCAGCAGTCTCGGACAGGGTTGGACTGGAAACACCATATATTTT
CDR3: CASSLGQGWTGNTIYF

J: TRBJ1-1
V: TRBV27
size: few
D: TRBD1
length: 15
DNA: TGTGCCAGCAGTTCGGGACAGGGGATGAATACTGAAGCTTTCTTT
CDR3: CASSSGQGMNTEAFF

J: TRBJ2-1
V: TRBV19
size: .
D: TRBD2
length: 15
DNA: TGTGCCAGTAACAAAGGACTAGTCTCCTACAATGAGCAGTTCTTC
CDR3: CASNKGLVSYNEQFF

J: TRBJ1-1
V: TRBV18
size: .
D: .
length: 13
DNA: TGTGCCAGCTCACCAAGGGGTAGAGGTGAAGCTTTCTTT
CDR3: CASSPRGRGEAFF

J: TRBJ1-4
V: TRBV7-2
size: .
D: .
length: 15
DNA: TGTGCCAGCACCCCTACCCCGAATTTGAATGAAAAACTGTTTTTT
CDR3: CASTPTPNLNEKLFF

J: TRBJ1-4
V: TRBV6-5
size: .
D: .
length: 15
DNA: TGTGCCAGCAGTTACGATCAGGGGATTGGTGAAAAACTGTTTTTT
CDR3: CASSYDQGIGEKLFF

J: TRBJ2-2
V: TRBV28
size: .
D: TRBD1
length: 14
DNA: TGTGCCAGCAGCCGAACCGGGACAGGGTGGGAGCTGTTTTTT
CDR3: CASSRTGTGWELFF

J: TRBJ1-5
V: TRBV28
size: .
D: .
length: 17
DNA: TGTGCCAGCAGTCTTAAAGGGGTATTGAAGGGCCGCCAGCCCCAGCATTTT
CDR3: CASSLKGVLKGRQPQHF

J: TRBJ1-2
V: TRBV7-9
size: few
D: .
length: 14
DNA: TGTGCCAGCAGCTTAGTAGCGACCAACTATGGCTACACCTTC
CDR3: CASSLVATNYGYTF

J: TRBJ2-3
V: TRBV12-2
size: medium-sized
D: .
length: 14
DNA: TGTGCAAGTCGCTTAGGGACAGGGGAAGATACGCAGTATTTT
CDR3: CASRLGTGEDTQYF

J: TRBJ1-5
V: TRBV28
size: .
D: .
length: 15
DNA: TGTGCCAGCAGATCCGGACAGATAATATATCAGCCCCAGCATTTT
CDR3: CASRSGQIIYQPQHF

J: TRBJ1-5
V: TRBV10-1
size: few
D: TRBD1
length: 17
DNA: TGCGCCAGCAGTGAAAGACCGGGACAGGGATGCAATCAGCCCCAGCATTTT
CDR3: CASSERPGQGCNQPQHF

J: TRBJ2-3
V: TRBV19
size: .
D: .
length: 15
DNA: TGTGCCAGTAGTATTGACGGGTCCGACACAGATACGCAGTATTTT
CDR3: CASSIDGSDTDTQYF

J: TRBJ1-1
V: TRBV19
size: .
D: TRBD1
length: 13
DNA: TGTGCCAGTAGCACAGGGGGCTATAATGAAGCTTTCTTT
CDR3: CASSTGGYNEAFF

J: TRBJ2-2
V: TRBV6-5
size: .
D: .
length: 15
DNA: TGTGCCAGCAGTTACTGGGCCTCGAACACCGGGGAGCTGTTTTTT
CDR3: CASSYWASNTGELFF

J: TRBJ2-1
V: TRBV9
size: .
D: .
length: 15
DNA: TGTGCCAGCAGCGTAGCAGTGGGGCCGGTAAATGAGCAGTTCTTC
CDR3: CASSVAVGPVNEQFF

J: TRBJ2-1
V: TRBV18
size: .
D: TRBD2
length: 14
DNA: TGTGCCAGCTCACCGGGGGGGGCCTACAATGAGCAGTTCTTC
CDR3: CASSPGGAYNEQFF

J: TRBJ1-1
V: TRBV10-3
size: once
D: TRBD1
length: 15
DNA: TGTGCCATCGGCGGGACAGGGGTCGGGAACACTGAAGCTTTCTTT
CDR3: CAIGGTGVGNTEAFF

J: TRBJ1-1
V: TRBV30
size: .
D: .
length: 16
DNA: TGTGCCTGGAGTGTAACAAGGACAGCGGGGTACACTGAAGCTTTCTTT
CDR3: CAWSVTRTAGYTEAFF

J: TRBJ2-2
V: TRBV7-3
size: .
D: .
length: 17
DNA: TGTGCCAGCAGCTTAGGGGGAGGACTTCCGATTCCCGGGGAGCTGTTTTTT
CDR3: CASSLGGGLPIPGELFF

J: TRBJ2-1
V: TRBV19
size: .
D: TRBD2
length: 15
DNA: TGTGCCAGTAGTATGCTAGCGGCTTCATACAATGAGCAGTTCTTC
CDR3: CASSMLAASYNEQFF

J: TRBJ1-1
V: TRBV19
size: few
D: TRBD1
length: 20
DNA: TGTGCCAGTACCCTATGGAACATAGACAGGGATGGGAAAATGAACACTGAAGCTTTCTTT
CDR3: CASTLWNIDRDGKMNTEAFF

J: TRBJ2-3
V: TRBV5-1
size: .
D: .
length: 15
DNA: TGTGCCAGCAGCTTGTATATTGCGGGGACAGATACGCAGTATTTT
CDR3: CASSLYIAGTDTQYF

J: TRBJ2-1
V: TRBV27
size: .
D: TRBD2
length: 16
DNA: TGTGCCAGCAGTTTACCTAGCGGGGGGGCATTAGAAGAGCAGTTCTTC
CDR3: CASSLPSGGALEEQFF

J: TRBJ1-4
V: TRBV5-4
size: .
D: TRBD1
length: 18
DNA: TGTGCCAGCAGCTCGGGCTGGACAGGCCAACAGGGTGGTGAAAAACTGTTTTTT
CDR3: CASSSGWTGQQGGEKLFF

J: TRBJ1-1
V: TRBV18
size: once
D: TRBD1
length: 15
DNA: TGTGCCAGCTCACCCCTTCCAGGGGGAGACACTGAAGCTTTCTTT
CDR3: CASSPLPGGDTEAFF

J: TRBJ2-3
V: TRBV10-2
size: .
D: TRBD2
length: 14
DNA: TGCGCCAGCATTACAGCGGGAAGCACAGATACGCAGTATTTT
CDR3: CASITAGSTDTQYF

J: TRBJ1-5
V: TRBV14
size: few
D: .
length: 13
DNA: TGTGCCAGCAGCCAAGGAAGGGGACAGCCCCAGCATTTT
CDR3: CASSQGRGQPQHF

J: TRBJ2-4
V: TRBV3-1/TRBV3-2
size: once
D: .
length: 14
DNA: TGTGCCAGCAGCCAGAGGAGGGAACCCCCCATTCAGTACTTC
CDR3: CASSQRREPPIQYF

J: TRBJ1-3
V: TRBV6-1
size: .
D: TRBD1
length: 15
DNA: TGTGCCAGCAGTGAAAGGGGGCGGGTTGGAAACACCATATATTTT
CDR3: CASSERGRVGNTIYF

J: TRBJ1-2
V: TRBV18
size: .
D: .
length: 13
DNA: TGTGCCAGCTCACCAGGAGATCTCTATGGCTACACCTTC
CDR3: CASSPGDLYGYTF

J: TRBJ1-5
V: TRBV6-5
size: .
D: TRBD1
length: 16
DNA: TGTGCCAGCAGTTTAACGGGGACAGCCCGGGGGCAGCCCCAGCATTTT
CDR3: CASSLTGTARGQPQHF

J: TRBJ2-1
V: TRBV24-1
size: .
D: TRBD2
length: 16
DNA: TGTGCCACCAGTGATATAAGACTAGCGGGGGTCGCTGAGCAGTTCTTC
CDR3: CATSDIRLAGVAEQFF

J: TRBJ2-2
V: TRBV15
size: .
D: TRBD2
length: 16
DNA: TGTGCCACCAGCAGAGATGTAGCGGGGAACACCGGGGAGCTGTTTTTT
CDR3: CATSRDVAGNTGELFF

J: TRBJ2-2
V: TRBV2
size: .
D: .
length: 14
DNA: TGTGCCAGCAGTGAACTCGGGGTACCCGGGGAGCTGTTTTTT
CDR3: CASSELGVPGELFF

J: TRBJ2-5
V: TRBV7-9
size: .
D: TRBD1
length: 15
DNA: TGTGCCAGCAGCGATGGGACAGGGGAAGGAAAGACCCAGTACTTC
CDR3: CASSDGTGEGKTQYF

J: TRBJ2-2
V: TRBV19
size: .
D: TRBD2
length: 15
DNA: TGTGCCAGTAGTTCATTAGCGGGAGAAACCGGGGAGCTGTTTTTT
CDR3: CASSSLAGETGELFF

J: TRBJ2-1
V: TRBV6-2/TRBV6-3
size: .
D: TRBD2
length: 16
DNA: TGTGCCAGCAGTTATGCGGGAGACACCTCCTACAATGAGCAGTTCTTC
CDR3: CASSYAGDTSYNEQFF

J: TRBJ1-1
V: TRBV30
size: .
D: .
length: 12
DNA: TGTGCCTGGAGTGTGGCGAGGGCTGAAGCTTTCTTT
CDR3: CAWSVARAEAFF

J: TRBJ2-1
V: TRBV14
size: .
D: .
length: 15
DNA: TGTGCCAGCAGTCCCCTCGGCGGCTCCTACAATGAGCAGTTCTTC
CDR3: CASSPLGGSYNEQFF